This T cell receptor beta chain was identified in a study of blood T cell repertoires in COVID-19. The overall study: Specimens from acute and convalescent COVID-19 originated in the United States, Italy and Spain. The analysed material was cDNA or gDNA that came from T cells, B-cell-depleted T cells, or PBMCs.

V lost 3 bases to trimming and J lost 6 bases, with 15 bases between them. Germline CDR1 and CDR2: SQVTM and ANQGSEA. This CDR3 has 13 amino acids. Method: immunoSEQ multiplex PCR; TCRdb's copy keeps in-frame clones and lacks some. Of over 150,000 clones listed, approximately 86% are singletons. Input material: peripheral blood. The TCR sequence derives from a man in his sixties with COVID-19, enrolled during active disease. The chain is built from TRBV29-1 and TRBJ2-7, with D possibly being TRBD1 (6 bases). The CDR3 DNA sequence: TGCAGCGTTGAGGGGGCTAGCCCAACCGAGCAGTACTTC. This gives the protein CSVEGASPTEQYF.